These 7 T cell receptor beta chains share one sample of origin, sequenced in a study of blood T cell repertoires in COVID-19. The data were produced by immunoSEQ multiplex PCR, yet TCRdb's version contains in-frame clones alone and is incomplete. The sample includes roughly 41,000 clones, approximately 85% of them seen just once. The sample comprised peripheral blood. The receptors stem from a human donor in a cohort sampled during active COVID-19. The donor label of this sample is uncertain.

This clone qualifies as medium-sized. The CDR3: CASSPDRDRGQETQYF. In DNA, the CDR3 is TGTGCCAGCTCACCAGACCGGGACAGGGGCCAAGAGACCCAGTACTTC. The chain is built from TRBV18 and TRBJ2-5; 10 bases fit TRBD1. CDR3 length equals 16 residues. With V trimmed by 2 bases and J by 1 base, 4 bases remained unmatched. Germline V gives CDR1 KGHSH, CDR2 LQKENI.

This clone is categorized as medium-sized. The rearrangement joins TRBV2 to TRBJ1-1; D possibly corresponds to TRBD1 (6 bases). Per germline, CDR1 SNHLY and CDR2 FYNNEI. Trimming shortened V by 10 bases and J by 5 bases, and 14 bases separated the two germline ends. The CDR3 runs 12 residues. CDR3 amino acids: CATQGSGTEAFF. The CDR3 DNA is TGTGCCACACAGGGCTCAGGGACTGAAGCTTTCTTT.

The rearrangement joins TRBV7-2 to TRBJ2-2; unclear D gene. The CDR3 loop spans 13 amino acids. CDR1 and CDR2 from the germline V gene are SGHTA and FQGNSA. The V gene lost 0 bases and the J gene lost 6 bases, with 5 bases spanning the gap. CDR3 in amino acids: CASSLAAAGELFF. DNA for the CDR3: TGTGCCAGCAGCTTAGCGGCGGCCGGGGAGCTGTTTTTT.

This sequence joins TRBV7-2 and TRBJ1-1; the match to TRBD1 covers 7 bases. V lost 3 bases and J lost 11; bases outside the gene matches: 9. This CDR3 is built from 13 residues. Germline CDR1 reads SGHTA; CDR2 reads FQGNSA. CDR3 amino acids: CASSFDREGRAFF. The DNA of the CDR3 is TGTGCCAGCAGCTTCGACAGGGAAGGAAGGGCTTTCTTT.

CDR3 residues: CASSIGAGRSENQHF. CDR3 DNA: TGTGCCAGTAGTATAGGGGCAGGCCGATCAGAGAACCAGCATTTT. The chain couples TRBV19 to TRBJ1-5; D unresolved. Germline V gene lookup returns CDR1 LNHDA and CDR2 SQIVND (reference sequence). This CDR3 comprises 15 residues. V lost 1 base and J 12 bases, leaving 19 bases between the germline ends.

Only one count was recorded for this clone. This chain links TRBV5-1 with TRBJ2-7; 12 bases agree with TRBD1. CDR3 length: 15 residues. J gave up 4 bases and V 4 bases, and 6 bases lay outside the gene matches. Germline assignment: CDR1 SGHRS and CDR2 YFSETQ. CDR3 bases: TGCGCCAGCAGCCTTGGGACAGGGGGCTCGTACGAGCAGTACTTC. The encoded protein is CASSLGTGGSYEQYF.

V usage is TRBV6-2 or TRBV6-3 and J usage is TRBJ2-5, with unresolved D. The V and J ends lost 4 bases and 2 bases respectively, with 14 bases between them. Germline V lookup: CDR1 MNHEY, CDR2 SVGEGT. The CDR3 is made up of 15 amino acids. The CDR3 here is CASSFGTESQETQYF. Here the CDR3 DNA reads TGTGCCAGCAGTTTTGGTACAGAGTCACAAGAGACCCAGTACTTC.